This T cell receptor beta chain was documented in a study of metastatic and nonmetastatic thyroid tumors. Study details: Across blood and tumor or nodule tissue, repertoires from malignant and benign thyroid patients were compared with one another. Study-wide results and caveats: In both blood and tumor samples, TCR beta diversity was reported significantly higher for malignant than benign nodules.

Every patient was untreated before thyroid surgery. In the authors' methods: Construction of a distant-metastasis classifier for papillary thyroid cancer relied on CDR3 differences across clinicopathological groups. Via MiXCR, TCRdb re-called the PCR reads. V and J calls and clone size were set by TCRdb, not the authors. Of fewer than 40,000 clones in the sample, 17% were seen once. This clone was seen many times. Its antigen remains unknown. There are 15 residues in the CDR3. The germline gives CDR1 SGHTA, CDR2 FQGNSA. Trimming stripped 1 base from V and 3 bases from J, with 10 bases between. The receptor's source is a male donor with papillary thyroid cancer or a benign thyroid nodule (not recorded which). Some clones in this sample may be carry-over from other donors' samples. The chain links TRBV7-2 to TRBJ2-1; D is unclear. The specimen sequenced was blood. As DNA, the CDR3 is TGTGCCAGCAGCTTAGGGCCCGGACGCTACAATGAGCAGTTCTTC. Translating it yields CASSLGPGRYNEQFF.